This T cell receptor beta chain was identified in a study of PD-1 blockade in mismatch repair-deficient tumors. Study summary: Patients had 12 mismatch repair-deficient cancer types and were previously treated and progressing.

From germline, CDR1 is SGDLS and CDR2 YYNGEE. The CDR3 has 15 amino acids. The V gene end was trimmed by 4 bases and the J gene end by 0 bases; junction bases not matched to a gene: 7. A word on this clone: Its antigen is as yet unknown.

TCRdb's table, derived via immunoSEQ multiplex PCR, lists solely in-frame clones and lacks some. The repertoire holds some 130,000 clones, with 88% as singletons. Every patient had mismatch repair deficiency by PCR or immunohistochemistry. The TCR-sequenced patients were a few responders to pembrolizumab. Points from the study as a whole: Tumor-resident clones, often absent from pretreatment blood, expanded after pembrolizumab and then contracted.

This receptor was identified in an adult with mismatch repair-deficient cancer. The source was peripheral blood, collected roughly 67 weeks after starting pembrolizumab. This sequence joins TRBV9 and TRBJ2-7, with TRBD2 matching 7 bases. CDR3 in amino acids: CASSQSGMTSYEQYF. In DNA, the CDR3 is TGTGCCAGCAGCCAGAGCGGGATGACCTCCTACGAGCAGTACTTC. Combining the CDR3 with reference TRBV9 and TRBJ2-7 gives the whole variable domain DSGVTQTPKHLITATGQRVTLRCSPRSGDLSVYWYQQSLDQGLQFLIQYYNGEERAKGNILERFSAQQFPDLHSELNLSSLELGDSALYFCASSQSGMTSYEQYFGPGTRLTVT.